The 23 T cell receptor beta chains below all came from one sample that was sequenced in a study of Ad26.COV2.S vaccination and SARS-CoV-2 variants. Stated treatment: about 20 received Ad26.COV2.S at low or high dose, single or two shots; 5 received placebo; per-sample allocation not given. Day 63 following the first vaccine or placebo injection was when the samples were taken. Sequenced by immunoSEQ multiplex PCR; TCRdb stores in-frame clones only, minus some. The profile shows approximately 480,000 clones, around nine tenths of them singletons. This specimen consisted of peripheral blood, obtained in a trial of Ad26.COV2.S vaccine versus placebo. The receptors come from a person between 18 and 65 years old who received the Ad26.COV2.S COVID-19 vaccine or a placebo.

This clone was seen only once. CDR3 region: CSVPLGGRAFDNEQFF. The CDR3 DNA sequence: TGCAGCGTTCCTCTGGGGGGGAGGGCCTTTGACAATGAGCAGTTCTTC. J is TRBJ2-1 and V is TRBV29-1; 7 bases are a match to TRBD2. CDR1 SQVTM and CDR2 ANQGSEA come from the germline V gene. J gave up 5 bases and V 5 bases, and 15 bases lay outside the gene matches. The CDR3 has 16 residues.

The V gene is TRBV28, the J gene TRBJ2-7; TRBD1 matches 8 bases. The junction had 11 bases not matched to a gene; V was cut back by 7 bases and J by 6 bases. This CDR3 comprises 14 residues. Looked up from germline, CDR1 is MDHEN and CDR2 is SYDVKM. The DNA for the CDR3 is TGTGCCAGCACCCTACAGGGGGTAATGCGCGAGCAGTACTTC. Residues: CASTLQGVMREQYF.

The V gene is TRBV7-8, the J gene TRBJ2-7, with TRBD2 matching 14 bases. The CDR3 spans 17 residues. Germline trimming cut 6 bases from V and 3 bases from J; bases unmatched to any gene: 10. Germline CDR1 reads SGHVS; CDR2 reads FQNEAQ. The CDR3 region is CASRPTGTSGRNYEQYF. The CDR3 DNA reads TGTGCCAGCAGACCTACCGGGACTAGCGGGAGAAACTACGAGCAGTACTTC.

The chain links TRBV18 to TRBJ1-2, with a tentative D call TRBD1 (6 bases). The CDR3 totals 14 residues. Per the germline V gene, CDR1 is KGHSH and CDR2 is LQKENI. Trimming shortened V by 2 bases and J by 5 bases, and 12 bases separated the two germline ends. The CDR3 here is CASSPGLTGYGYTF. Here the CDR3 DNA reads TGTGCCAGCTCACCAGGCCTGACAGGATATGGCTACACCTTC.

This clone was detected only a few times. The chain is built from TRBV5-1 and TRBJ2-7; D is undetermined. The ends were cut back, 1 base at V and 0 bases at J, with 8 bases in the middle. CDR1 SGHRS and CDR2 YFSETQ come from the germline V gene. The CDR3 spans 14 residues. CDR3: CASSLNAASYEQYF. Here the CDR3 DNA reads TGCGCCAGCAGCTTGAATGCGGCCTCCTACGAGCAGTACTTC.

This clone was detected once. V is TRBV19 and J is TRBJ2-3, with TRBD2 as a possible D gene (6 bases). This CDR3 contains 14 residues. Per germline, CDR1 LNHDA and CDR2 SQIVND (reference sequence). Deletions cut 3 bases from V and 5 bases from J, with 12 bases between. CDR3: CASSMVRRGDTQYF. The CDR3 DNA is TGTGCCAGTAGTATGGTCCGGAGGGGAGATACGCAGTATTTT.

The genes are TRBV11-3 and TRBJ2-1; TRBD2 is a possible D gene (5 bases). The CDR3 contains 13 residues. V lost 1 base and J lost 9, with 10 bases in between. Per the germline V gene, CDR1 is SGHNT and CDR2 is YENEEA. CDR3 in DNA: TGTGCCAGCAGCTTAGTCGAGGGCGGTGAGCAGTTCTTC. It is translated as CASSLVEGGEQFF.

This clone has more than one count but fewer than ten. The rearrangement joins TRBV5-1 to TRBJ2-7; tentatively, D is TRBD1 or TRBD2 (6 bases each). With 5 bases removed from V and 6 bases from J, the gap between germline ends came to 18 bases. The CDR3 has 14 residues. Germline V gene lookup returns CDR1 SGHRS and CDR2 YFSETQ. The CDR3 spells CASRGGRPGAEQYF. In nucleotides, the CDR3 is TGCGCCAGCAGGGGGGGCAGGCCCGGGGCCGAGCAGTACTTC.

This clone was observed a few times. The gene calls are TRBV2 and TRBJ2-6; D gene unclear. This CDR3 is built from 14 residues. Germline V lookup: CDR1 SNHLY, CDR2 FYNNEI. V was shortened by 5 bases and J by 0 bases, with 5 bases between the two germline ends. The CDR3 nucleotides are TGTGCCAGCAGTTATGGCTCTGGGGCCAACGTCCTGACTTTC. It is translated as CASSYGSGANVLTF.

The V gene is TRBV4-1, the J gene TRBJ2-3; D is ambiguous. Trimming took off 2 bases at V and 8 bases at J, with 8 bases between the two ends. This CDR3 has 12 amino acids. Germline assignment: CDR1 MGHRA and CDR2 YSYEKL. CDR3 protein: CASSQPLGTQYF. CDR3 bases: TGCGCCAGCAGCCAACCCCTGGGTACGCAGTATTTT.

This clone was found a few times. The chain links TRBV5-1 to TRBJ2-2; D remains ambiguous. Trimming took 8 bases from V and 0 from J, leaving 11 bases between them. Germline-derived CDR1 and CDR2 are SGHRS and YFSETQ. The CDR3 runs to 14 residues. The CDR3 spells CASHGNPNTGELFF. The CDR3 DNA is TGCGCCAGTCATGGGAACCCGAACACCGGGGAGCTGTTTTTT.

The rearrangement joins TRBV27 to TRBJ2-7; possibly TRBD1 or TRBD2 for D (5 bases each). V was shortened by 2 bases and J by 2 bases, with 13 bases between the two germline ends. The germline CDR1 and CDR2 sequences are MNHEY and SMNVEV (reference sequence). The length of the CDR3 is 15 residues. The CDR3 is CASSLTWRGAYEQYF. The CDR3 DNA reads as TGTGCCAGCAGTTTAACGTGGCGAGGGGCCTACGAGCAGTACTTC.

The chain is built from TRBV19 and TRBJ1-1; D not resolved. Trimming took off 0 bases at V and 4 bases at J, with 9 bases between the two ends. Germline assignment: CDR1 LNHDA and CDR2 SQIVND (reference sequence). This CDR3 contains 14 residues. The CDR3 sequence: CASSIDGGPTEAFF. CDR3 sequence (DNA): TGTGCCAGTAGTATAGATGGAGGGCCCACTGAAGCTTTCTTT.

The V call is TRBV11-2, the J call TRBJ1-3; a possible D gene is TRBD1 (5 bases). V was cut by 6 bases and J by 2 bases, with 11 bases left in between. CDR3 length equals 14 residues. Germline V lookup: CDR1 SGHAT, CDR2 FQNNGV. In nucleotides, the CDR3 is TGTGCCAGCAGAGGGACTCGCGCTGGAAACACCATATATTTT. Amino acids: CASRGTRAGNTIYF. The full variable domain, rest sourced from reference TRBV11-2 and TRBJ1-3, is EAGVAQSPRYKIIEKRQSVAFWCNPISGHATLYWYQQILGQGPKLLIQFQNNGVVDDSQLPKDRFSAERLKGVDSTLKIQPAKLEDSAVYLCASRGTRAGNTIYFGEGSWLTVV.

The chain is built from TRBV10-2 and TRBJ2-2, with TRBD1 identical over 8 bases. The CDR3 length is 13 residues. The germline V gene encodes CDR1 WSHSY and CDR2 SAAADI. Germline trimming cut 11 bases from V and 4 bases from J; bases unmatched to any gene: 6. CDR3 residues: CAGRTGITGELFF. CDR3 bases: TGCGCCGGACGGACAGGGATCACCGGGGAGCTGTTTTTT.

This chain joins TRBV9 and TRBJ2-7; 7 bases agree with TRBD1. Germline lookup yields CDR1 SGDLS and CDR2 YYNGEE. The CDR3 is 15 amino acids. Unmatched junction bases numbered 6, after V lost 3 bases and J lost 0 bases. The CDR3 DNA follows: TGTGCCAGCAGCGCGCCGGGACAGAGCTCCTACGAGCAGTACTTC. This encodes CASSAPGQSSYEQYF.

This clone showed up just once. V and J are TRBV19 and TRBJ2-7; 11 bases align to TRBD1. CDR3 size: 15 residues. Losses at the gene ends were 6 bases for V and 6 bases for J; bases not matched to a gene: 10. Germline CDR1 reads LNHDA; CDR2 reads SQIVND (reference sequence). The CDR3 reads CASSGTGGKSGEQYF. The CDR3 nucleotides read TGTGCCAGTAGCGGGACAGGGGGGAAGTCGGGCGAGCAGTACTTC.

CDR3 protein: CASSLAQRTSYNEQFF. The CDR3 bases are TGCGCCAGCAGCTTGGCCCAGAGGACCTCCTACAATGAGCAGTTCTTC. The chain carries TRBV5-1 and TRBJ2-1; D is unclear. The CDR3 has 16 amino acids. Trimming left V 0 bases short and J 0 bases short, with 10 bases between. Germline CDR1 and CDR2: SGHRS and YFSETQ.

The CDR3 here is CAIGSVSTDTQYF. The CDR3 nucleotides read TGTGCCATCGGGAGCGTGAGCACAGATACGCAGTATTTT. The V and J genes are TRBV10-3 and TRBJ2-3, with a possible D match to TRBD2 (5 bases). Trimming removed 8 bases at V and 0 bases at J, with 9 bases between. Per germline, CDR1 ENHRY and CDR2 SYGVKD. The length of the CDR3 is 13 residues.

The rearrangement joins TRBV19 to TRBJ2-1; maybe TRBD2 (6 bases). Germline V lookup: CDR1 LNHDA, CDR2 SQIVND (reference sequence). V was clipped by 7 bases and J by 7 bases, with 14 bases between them. This CDR3 region has 13 residues. In DNA, the CDR3 is TGTGCCAGTAACCCCCTTGGAGGGAATGAGCAGTTCTTC. Its translation: CASNPLGGNEQFF.

This sequence joins TRBV6-5 and TRBJ1-1; maybe TRBD1 (6 bases). V dropped 0 bases and J dropped 1 base, with 6 bases sitting between them. The CDR3 loop spans 14 amino acids. CDR1 and CDR2 (germline): MNHEY, SVGAGI. The CDR3 coding sequence is TGTGCCAGCAGTTACTCACAGGGGAACACTGAAGCTTTCTTT. Protein sequence: CASSYSQGNTEAFF.

The V gene is TRBV28, the J gene TRBJ2-3, with D perhaps TRBD1 (5 bases). V was clipped by 0 bases and J by 3 bases, with 10 bases between them. CDR3 length: 15 residues. Germline assignment: CDR1 MDHEN and CDR2 SYDVKM. In DNA form, the CDR3 reads TGTGCCAGCAGTTTATGGTCAGGGAAGACAGATACGCAGTATTTT. Its translation: CASSLWSGKTDTQYF. Supplemented by reference TRBV28 and TRBJ2-3, the full variable domain reads DVKVTQSSRYLVKRTGEKVFLECVQDMDHENMFWYRQDPGLGLRLIYFSYDVKMKEKGDIPEGYSVSREKKERFSLILESASTNQTSMYLCASSLWSGKTDTQYFGPGTRLTVL.

V usage is TRBV5-1 and J usage is TRBJ2-2, with 8 bases lining up with TRBD2. V lost 5 bases, J lost 6 bases, and 6 bases stayed unmatched. This CDR3 is built from 14 residues. The germline CDR1 and CDR2 sequences are SGHRS and YFSETQ. Here the CDR3 reads CASRGTSLPGELFF. CDR3 nucleotides: TGCGCCAGCAGGGGGACTAGTCTTCCCGGGGAGCTGTTTTTT.